This T cell receptor (beta chain) appears in the sequencing data of a study of identical twins. Overall study findings and caveats: Beta clonotypes that were abundant in cord blood contained fewer insertions, a pattern absent from memory repertoires.

CDR1 is ENHRY, CDR2 SYGVKD, per germline. The CDR3 runs to 11 residues. With 4 bases removed from V and 8 bases from J, the gap between germline ends came to 6 bases. A universal primer site was added by template switching, and unique molecular identifiers were carried by the cDNA. TCRdb used MiXCR to reprocess the 5' RACE reads, holding one entry per CDR3 protein. Of about 700,000 distinct CDR3 sequences in the sample, around 6% were seen once. This clonotype was observed at least ten times. Its antigen is not identified. This TCR was sampled from a man younger than 35 in good health. Sequencing was carried out using naive T cells sorted from blood. V is TRBV10-3 and J is TRBJ2-1; no reliable D call. The CDR3 protein is CAISGRYEQFF. In DNA form, the CDR3 reads TGTGCCATCAGTGGCCGTTATGAGCAGTTCTTC.